This is a list of T cell receptor beta chains from one sample in a study of spatial heterogeneity in lung cancer. TCRdb analysed the 5' RACE reads with MiXCR anew, one entry per CDR3 protein. The sample holds roughly 120,000 distinct CDR3 sequences, 12% seen once. The sequenced sample was PBMCs, obtained at follow-up. These TCRs come from a male donor with early-stage non-small cell lung cancer. Each CDR3 is given without its conserved first and last residue.

v_call,cdr3_aa
TRBV6-5,ATRYGDLEAF
TRBV7-2,ASSLDPWSRETQY
TRBV28,ASTQAPGVGQETQY
TRBV7-9,ASSSQRGMTKNIQY
TRBV3-1,ASSPDRSSYNEQF
TRBV4-3,ASSPGTTDTQY
TRBV7-2,ASSLADRAESPLH
TRBV6-6,ASRGVTDTQY
TRBV5-1,ASKTGMTNEKLF
TRBV20-1,SARGTGSTDTQY
TRBV9,ASSVERRTGELF
TRBV24-1,ATSERVGDTQY
TRBV11-3,ASSQDRGEYNEQF
TRBV10-3,AISPSSYNEQF
TRBV7-2,ASSFRDTGLGGYT
TRBV12-3/TRBV12-4,ASSLEQGGQPQH
TRBV4-2,ASSQDRQGGFEQY
TRBV2,ASSSLAGQVGGETQY
TRBV5-1,ASSWTGWNTEAF